This T cell receptor beta chain was profiled in a study of Ad26.COV2.S vaccination and SARS-CoV-2 variants. The repertoire was sequenced with immunoSEQ multiplex PCR; TCRdb's copy has only in-frame clones and lacks some. The table has approximately 350,000 clones, around 90% seen once. Treatment here: roughly 20 received Ad26.COV2.S at low or high dose, single or two shots; roughly five received placebo; per-sample allocation not given. All samples were drawn on day 63, counting from the first vaccine or placebo injection. Germline-derived CDR1 and CDR2 are SGHAT and FQDESV (reference sequence). With 1 base clipped from V and 5 bases from J, the junction kept 6 bases outside the gene matches. This CDR3 comprises 15 residues.

This chain links TRBV11-1 with TRBJ1-1; the match to TRBD1 covers 8 bases. The TCR comes from a person aged 18-65 years who received the Ad26.COV2.S COVID-19 vaccine or a placebo. The material sequenced was peripheral blood, taken in a trial of Ad26.COV2.S vaccine versus placebo. This CDR3 reads CASSLGTGMRTEAFF. CDR3 coding DNA: TGTGCCAGCAGCTTAGGGACAGGGATGAGGACTGAAGCTTTCTTT.